This T cell receptor beta chain was profiled in a study of T cell changes during pregnancy in multiple sclerosis. V was cut by 4 bases and J by 2 bases, with 17 bases left in between. The germline V gene encodes CDR1 SGDLS and CDR2 YYNGEE. This CDR3 has 16 residues. Method: immunoSEQ multiplex PCR; TCRdb's copy keeps in-frame clones and lacks some. Among roughly 63,000 clones, roughly 91% were seen once, and the ten largest hold roughly 2.2%. The chain carries TRBV9 and TRBJ2-3, with D tentatively TRBD2 (5 bases). The TCR sequence derives from a female donor in good health, enrolled as a control in a pregnancy study. Sequences were derived from peripheral blood, sampled in the second trimester of pregnancy. CDR3 amino acids: CASSPPLVAITDTQYF. CDR3 coding DNA: TGTGCCAGCAGCCCTCCGTTGGTAGCGATCACAGATACGCAGTATTTT.